What follows is one T cell receptor (beta chain) and its context. As yet, its antigen is unknown. The source of the sample is a study of response to subunit inactivated influenza vaccine. General study findings and limits: T cells newly recruited by each seasonal influenza vaccination are few, the authors suggested.

This CDR3 is 16 amino acids long. Germline-derived CDR1 and CDR2 are SNHLY and FYNNEI. Trimming left V 6 bases short and J 6 bases short, with 20 bases between. TCRdb reprocessed the RT-PCR reads via MiXCR and lists one record per CDR3 protein. Of fewer than 800,000 distinct CDR3 sequences listed, approximately 14% are singletons. Source: PBMCs from blood, taken about 12 days after vaccination. The sequence was obtained from a man aged 45-65 years who received an inactivated influenza vaccine. The genes are TRBV2 and TRBJ2-2; no clear D. CDR3 coding DNA: TGTGCCAGCAGACCTATAAGGCGAGGAGTCCCCGGGGAGCTGTTTTTT. Its translation is CASRPIRRGVPGELFF.